A single sample gave rise to the 28 T cell receptor beta chains below, sequenced in a study of cytomegalovirus exposure and HLA in healthy donors (dated by TCRdb to the late 2010s). Library creation used the immunoSEQ multiplex PCR assay. A mixture of 60 forward primers for TCR Vbeta segments and 13 reverse primers for TCR Jbeta segments was used in the multiplex PCR. Imported from immuneACCESS, the table was reduced by TCRdb to in-frame sequences with V and J called. These copies leave out some clones; in studies compared against another copy, an unresolved V gene accounts for under half, and the cause of the remainder is not known. The sample records about 160,000 clones, approximately 84% of which are singletons. About 2% of the sample is in the top ten clones. The specimen was PBMCs. The receptors derive from a man in his late teens or twenties in good health and CMV-seropositive.

The count of this clone is one. J is TRBJ1-2 and V is TRBV13, with TRBD1 identical over 10 bases. CDR3 length: 15 residues. The germline CDR1 and CDR2 sequences are PRHDT and FYEKMQ (reference sequence). The V segment lost 4 bases and the J segment 6 bases; nucleotides outside the gene matches: 8. For the CDR3, the DNA is TGTGCCAGCAGCTCAGACAGGGGGCTAGGTGATGGCTACACCTTC. This encodes CASSSDRGLGDGYTF.

A remark on this clone: Sequence at one end of the junction differs from germline and may be a read error. The same CDR3 arises from other DNA sequences in this sample as well. V is TRBV19 and J is TRBJ1-1; 10 bases are a match to TRBD1. There are 14 residues in the CDR3. Per the germline V gene, CDR1 is LNHDA and CDR2 is SQIVND (reference sequence). Written as DNA, the CDR3 is TGTGCCAGTAGTATATGGGACAGGGGCGCTGAAGCCTTCTTT. Translation: CASSIWDRGAEAFF.

The V call is TRBV13, the J call TRBJ2-7; TRBD1 matches at 10 bases. Germline V gene sequence: CDR1 PRHDT, CDR2 FYEKMQ (reference sequence). This CDR3 region has 16 residues. Losses at the gene ends were 4 bases for V and 1 base for J; bases not matched to a gene: 7. CDR3 in amino acids: CASSSPRDRGSYEQYF. CDR3 coding DNA: TGTGCCAGCAGCTCTCCCCGGGACAGGGGTTCCTACGAGCAGTACTTC.

This chain links TRBV18 with TRBJ2-1; TRBD2 might be the D (5 bases). Germline V gene lookup returns CDR1 KGHSH and CDR2 LQKENI. Trimming took 2 bases from V and 4 from J, leaving 21 bases between them. The CDR3 has 18 amino acids. CDR3 in amino acids: CASSPGPYPSVAYNEQFF. The DNA of the CDR3 is TGTGCCAGCTCACCAGGGCCCTATCCCTCGGTAGCGTACAATGAGCAGTTCTTC. The full variable domain, rest sourced from reference TRBV18 and TRBJ2-1, is NAGVMQNPRHLVRRRGQEARLRCSPMKGHSHVYWYRQLPEEGLKFMVYLQKENIIDESGMPKERFSAEFPKEGPSILRIQQVVRGDSAAYFCASSPGPYPSVAYNEQFFGPGTRLTVL.

The V gene is TRBV9, the J gene TRBJ2-3; 10 nucleotides agree with TRBD2. The germline V gene has CDR1 SGDLS and CDR2 YYNGEE. V trimming: 3 bases; J trimming: 6 bases; junction bases outside the gene matches: 7. This CDR3 is 15 amino acids long. CDR3 region: CASSASGGAMDTQYF. CDR3 DNA sequence: TGTGCCAGCAGCGCCAGCGGGGGGGCAATGGATACGCAGTATTTT.

The rearrangement joins TRBV15 to TRBJ2-3, with D possibly matching TRBD2 (6 bases). The CDR3 extends over 15 amino acids. Germline V gene data show CDR1 as LNHNV and CDR2 as YYDKDF (reference sequence). The V end lost 5 bases, the J end lost 0 bases, and 12 bases lay between the germline ends. The CDR3 loop is CATSPLAGSTDTQYF. In nucleotides, the CDR3 is TGTGCCACCAGCCCCTTGGCGGGGAGCACAGATACGCAGTATTTT.

The chain uses TRBV27 and TRBJ1-4, with D uncertain. The CDR3 loop spans 12 amino acids. Germline assignment: CDR1 MNHEY and CDR2 SMNVEV (reference sequence). V dropped 6 bases and J dropped 12 bases, with 14 bases sitting between them. CDR3 in DNA: TGTGCCAGCAGGACACCCGCGGGCGAACTGTTTTTT. It is translated as CASRTPAGELFF.

This clone came up a few times. The V and J genes are TRBV15 and TRBJ1-3; 8 positions match TRBD1. The V segment lost 4 bases and the J segment 2 bases; nucleotides outside the gene matches: 4. The CDR3 extends over 15 amino acids. Germline V lookup: CDR1 LNHNV, CDR2 YYDKDF (reference sequence). CDR3 sequence reads: CATSTDRAAGNTIYF. CDR3 DNA: TGTGCCACCAGCACGGACAGGGCTGCTGGAAACACCATATATTTT.

The chain has TRBV19 and TRBJ2-7, with D unclear. V was pared by 5 bases and J by 4 bases, with 6 bases between. The germline gives CDR1 LNHDA, CDR2 SQIVND (reference sequence). The CDR3 extends over 11 amino acids. CDR3 sequence: CASSGQYEQYF. CDR3 nucleotides: TGTGCCAGTAGTGGCCAGTACGAGCAGTACTTC.

On this clone: One junction end disagrees with the germline gene, perhaps due to a read error. The chain has TRBV7-9 and TRBJ2-1; no clear D gene. The CDR3 sequence is 11 residues long. Germline V lookup: CDR1 SEHNR, CDR2 FQNEAQ (reference sequence). CDR3 bases: TGTTCCAGCAGCGTTACAAATGAGCAGTTCTTC. This encodes CSSSVTNEQFF.

The genes are TRBV27 and TRBJ1-4; unclear D gene. V shed 0 bases and J shed 7 bases, with 12 bases lying between them. Germline CDR1 reads MNHEY; CDR2 reads SMNVEV (reference sequence). CDR3 length equals 15 residues. As DNA, the CDR3 is TGTGCCAGCAGTTTATCCGTTGGAGTTGGTGAAAAACTGTTTTTT. It encodes CASSLSVGVGEKLFF.

A note on this clone: At one boundary the junction diverges from the germline segment, which might be a read error. This chain links TRBV30 with TRBJ2-6; D possibly corresponds to TRBD2 (6 bases). CDR1 is GTSNPN, CDR2 SVGIG, per germline (reference sequence). This CDR3 is built from 15 residues. The CDR3 DNA reads as TGTGCCTGGATGCAGTGGGACTCTGGGGCCAACGGCCTGACTTTC. This translates into CAWMQWDSGANGLTF.

The chain carries TRBV5-8 and TRBJ1-1, with a possible D match to TRBD1 (6 bases). With 2 bases removed from V and 4 bases from J, the gap between germline ends came to 15 bases. There are 15 residues in the CDR3. From germline, CDR1 is SGHTS and CDR2 YDEGEE. The CDR3 sequence: CASSFRDLRGTEAFF. The CDR3 nucleotides read TGTGCCAGCAGCTTCAGGGACCTCAGGGGCACTGAAGCTTTCTTT.

J is TRBJ2-5 and V is TRBV18; TRBD2 aligns across 8 bases. Germline lookup yields CDR1 KGHSH and CDR2 LQKENI. The V gene end was trimmed by 1 base and the J gene end by 1 base; junction bases not matched to a gene: 5. The CDR3 has 16 amino acids. The CDR3 sequence: CASSPLSGGLQETQYF. The CDR3 DNA reads as TGTGCCAGCTCACCACTAAGCGGGGGTCTCCAAGAGACCCAGTACTTC.

V gene TRBV14 combines with J gene TRBJ1-5; D unresolved. V lost 1 base, J lost 1 base, and 5 bases lay in between. CDR1 is SGHDN and CDR2 is FVKESK in the germline V gene. The CDR3 length is 14 residues. CDR3 loop: CASSQGQSNQPQHF. The CDR3 bases are TGTGCCAGCAGCCAAGGCCAGAGCAATCAGCCCCAGCATTTT.

The genes are TRBV7-8 and TRBJ2-4, with TRBD2 identical over 10 bases. The germline CDR1 and CDR2 sequences are SGHVS and FQNEAQ. J was trimmed by 12 bases and V by 5 bases; bases with no gene match: 10. The length of the CDR3 is 14 residues. DNA for the CDR3: TGTGCCAGCAGCATTCAGCGGGGGGGCGTTGCTCAGTACTTC. It encodes CASSIQRGGVAQYF.

The chain couples TRBV10-2 to TRBJ2-7, with 9 bases matching TRBD1. Germline assignment: CDR1 WSHSY and CDR2 SAAADI. V was pared by 6 bases and J by 2 bases, with 5 bases of the junction left unmatched. The CDR3 spans 14 residues. CDR3 residues: CASRTTGGTYEQYF. The CDR3 coding sequence is TGCGCCAGCAGGACGACAGGGGGAACCTACGAGCAGTACTTC.

The gene calls are TRBV15 and TRBJ1-1; tentative D call: TRBD1 (6 bases). Germline V CDR1 and CDR2: LNHNV, YYDKDF (reference sequence). The CDR3 is 17 residues long. The V end was cut by 0 bases, the J end by 4 bases, with 18 bases between. The CDR3 loop is CATSRDVREGGGTEAFF. CDR3 coding DNA: TGTGCCACCAGCAGAGATGTCAGGGAGGGGGGTGGCACTGAAGCTTTCTTT.

This chain uses TRBV6-5 with TRBJ1-6; TRBD1 matches 7 bases. V shed 2 bases and J 9 bases; nucleotides not matched to a gene: 10. CDR3 length: 16 residues. Per germline, CDR1 MNHEY and CDR2 SVGAGI. The CDR3 nucleotides read TGTGCCAGCAGTTACGACAGGGTAGGGGGAATTTCACCCCTCCACTTT. It translates to CASSYDRVGGISPLHF.

V is TRBV7-9 and J is TRBJ2-3; 9 positions match TRBD1. CDR1 and CDR2 (germline): SEHNR, FQNEAQ (reference sequence). This CDR3 spans 14 amino acids. V dropped 4 bases and J dropped 6; count of bases not matched to a gene: 5. The CDR3 sequence: CASSSGTGMDTQYF. The CDR3 DNA follows: TGTGCCAGCAGCTCCGGGACAGGGATGGATACGCAGTATTTT.

The V gene is TRBV7-6, the J gene TRBJ2-1; 11 positions match TRBD2. The CDR3 spans 15 residues. Trimming took 3 bases from V and 11 from J; bases not matched to a gene: 9. The germline gives CDR1 SGHVS, CDR2 FNYEAQ. The CDR3 nucleotides are TGTGCCAGCAGCTTTTGGCAGGGGACTAGCGGTAAGCAGTTCTTC. Encoded protein: CASSFWQGTSGKQFF.

The J gene is TRBJ1-4, the V gene TRBV5-4, with D unclear. Germline lookup yields CDR1 SGHNT and CDR2 YYREEE (reference sequence). The CDR3 contains 13 residues. V lost 0 bases and J 6 bases, leaving 6 bases between the germline ends. The CDR3 DNA reads as TGTGCCAGCAGCTTGGAGTCGGATGAAAAACTGTTTTTT. This gives the protein CASSLESDEKLFF.

As regards this clone: The sample holds other DNA sequences that translate to the same CDR3. The chain carries TRBV18 and TRBJ1-1; TRBD1 matches at 7 bases. The germline V gene encodes CDR1 KGHSH and CDR2 LQKENI. Trimming took 6 bases from V and 5 from J; bases not matched to a gene: 9. The CDR3 sequence is 14 residues long. In nucleotides, the CDR3 is TGTGCCAGCTCGCCTTACACAGGGGAAACTGAAGCTTTCTTT. Its protein product is CASSPYTGETEAFF.

V usage is TRBV4-2 and J usage is TRBJ2-3; 11 bases line up with TRBD2. Looked up from germline, CDR1 is LGHNA and CDR2 is YNFKEQ. The CDR3 runs 16 residues. The V and J ends lost 4 bases and 2 bases, in that order; junction bases with no gene match: 5. CDR3 protein: CASSPRLAGTTDTQYF. CDR3 bases: TGTGCCAGCAGCCCCCGACTAGCGGGGACCACAGATACGCAGTATTTT.

The chain employs TRBV5-4 and TRBJ1-2, with D perhaps TRBD1 (6 bases). Trimming took off 0 bases at V and 8 bases at J, with 14 bases between the two ends. The CDR3 contains 14 residues. The V gene's germline CDR1 is SGHNT and CDR2 YYREEE (reference sequence). This chain's CDR3 is CASSLVSQGMGYTF. The DNA for the CDR3 is TGTGCCAGCAGCTTGGTTTCCCAGGGGATGGGCTACACCTTC.

The chain carries TRBV29-1 and TRBJ1-2, with D perhaps matching TRBD1 (6 bases). CDR1 SQVTM and CDR2 ANQGSEA come from the germline V gene. The V gene lost 6 bases and the J gene lost 5 bases, with 10 bases spanning the gap. The CDR3 contains 11 residues. The CDR3 loop reads CSVADSYGYTF. The CDR3 DNA sequence: TGCAGCGTAGCGGACAGTTATGGCTACACCTTC.

About this clone itself: The junction shows a germline mismatch at one end, possibly a read error. The V and J genes are TRBV7-9 and TRBJ1-3, with D possibly being TRBD1 (5 bases). CDR3 size: 17 residues. CDR1 is SEHNR, CDR2 FQNEAQ, per germline (reference sequence). The CDR3 here is CSSSSWGGEGSGNTIYF. CDR3 DNA sequence: TGTTCCAGCAGCTCCTGGGGGGGGGAAGGATCTGGAAACACCATATATTTT.

V is TRBV6-1 and J is TRBJ2-7; 9 bases line up with TRBD1. The V and J ends lost 5 bases and 5 bases, in that order; junction bases with no gene match: 7. The CDR3 extends over 14 amino acids. CDR1 and CDR2 from the germline V gene are MNHNS and SASEGT. CDR3 sequence: CASSFRDRDHEQYF. DNA of the CDR3: TGTGCCAGCAGTTTCCGGGACAGGGACCACGAGCAGTACTTC.